The next 3 T cell receptor beta chains were all read from a single sample in a study of TIL therapy for anti-PD-1-resistant metastatic lung cancer. This was the immunoSEQ v3 assay. Libraries were prepared by immunoSEQ multiplex PCR; TCRdb keeps only in-frame clonotypes and omits some of them. The sample shows about 57,000 clones, roughly 78% of them seen only once. As to time point: pre-treatment sample, taken before nivolumab and TIL therapy. Sequencing was performed on blood, taken at baseline. These TCRs come from a woman aged 25 to 80 with non-small cell lung cancer.

This clone has a single count. V usage is TRBV7-9 and J usage is TRBJ2-1; TRBD2 matches 13 bases. The ends lost 5 bases at V and 6 bases at J; junction bases unmatched: 4. CDR3 length: 15 residues. CDR1 and CDR2 from the germline V gene are SEHNR and FQNEAQ (reference sequence). CDR3 protein: CASSPLAGGRNEQFF. The DNA for the CDR3 is TGTGCCAGCAGCCCACTAGCGGGAGGGCGCAATGAGCAGTTCTTC. Full variable domain (remainder filled in from reference TRBV7-9 and TRBJ2-1): DTGVSQNPRHKITKRGQNVTFRCDPISEHNRLYWYRQTLGQGPEFLTYFQNEAQLEKSRLLSDRFSAERPKGSFSTLEIQRTEQGDSAMYLCASSPLAGGRNEQFFGPGTRLTVL.

This clone was detected a few times. The chain couples TRBV19 to TRBJ1-2, with 7 bases that match TRBD1. J gave up 2 bases and V 6 bases, and 3 bases lay outside the gene matches. CDR1 and CDR2 (germline): LNHDA, SQIVND (reference sequence). The CDR3 totals 13 residues. The CDR3 DNA reads as TGTGCCAGTAGCAGGGACAGCAACTATGGCTACACCTTC. This gives the protein CASSRDSNYGYTF.

V usage is TRBV7-3 and J usage is TRBJ2-2, with a weak D call TRBD2 (5 bases). This CDR3 has 15 residues. V dropped 1 base and J dropped 8 bases, with 14 bases sitting between them. In germline, CDR1 is SGHTA, CDR2 FQGTGA. CDR3 nucleotide sequence: TGTGCCAGCAGCTTAAGTGGAGGTTTAACGGGGGAGCTGTTTTTT. Protein: CASSLSGGLTGELFF.